This T cell receptor beta chain was observed in a study of response to subunit inactivated influenza vaccine (dated by TCRdb to 2016 to 2019). In the study overall: Deep quantitative profiling of the T cell receptor repertoire was used in the study to follow responses to a trivalent subunit inactivated influenza vaccine. General findings and caveats noted by the study authors: The authors suggested that each seasonal influenza vaccination may recruit only a limited number of new T cells.

In regard to this clonotype: Its antigen target is currently unknown. A much larger clone lies a single base off, so this may be a read error.

The CDR3 runs 19 amino acids, cysteine and phenylalanine included. Only the CDR3 portion is preserved as DNA: 57 bases, with reading frame beginning at the first base. Via the germline V gene, CDR1 is SGHVS and CDR2 FQNEAQ. Receptor amplification or capture employed RT-PCR. The sequencer listed for this sample is Illumina HiSeq 2500. TCRdb handled the public reads itself, with Q25 trimming in fastp and clone calling in MiXCR, and kept productive beta chains. Merged by CDR3 protein, the rows form single entries marked with the most common genes and DNA. The sample profile shows 300,000 to 350,000 distinct CDR3 sequences; 22% of them were found once. The ten top clones hold under 13% of the sample.

The sequence was collected from a man between 50 and 75 years old who received an inactivated influenza vaccine. Donor details come from another sample of the same person, matched by shared clones. This material consisted of PBMCs from blood, taken 21 months after vaccination. Recombination connected TRBV7-8 to TRBJ1-1, with 10 bases matching TRBD1. The DNA sequence follows: TGTGCCAGCAGCTTAGTCATGAGGTCGGGACAGGGGATGAACACTGAAGCTTTATTT. It encodes CASSLVMRSGQGMNTEALF.